The 18 T cell receptor beta chains listed next were all sequenced from one sample in a study of CD8 T cells in Susac syndrome (dated by TCRdb to the late 2010s). Library preparation employed the immunoSEQ multiplex PCR assay. RNA was extracted with the RNeasy kit and about 0.5 to 1 ug was reverse transcribed using random hexamers. Using fastp at Q25 and MiXCR, TCRdb reprocessed the public reads and kept productive beta chains. Each entry is one CDR3 protein sequence, shown with its most common DNA and genes. In all, the sample holds fewer than 200,000 distinct CDR3 sequences, and approximately 94% of those were seen once. Jointly, the top ten make up over 0.095% of the sample. The sequencing sample was made of CD4+ T cells from PBMCs. The receptors come from a human donor with Susac syndrome.

The chain employs TRBV9 and TRBJ1-2; D is perhaps TRBD1 (5 bases). Germline assignment: CDR1 SGDLS and CDR2 YYNGEE. Trimming pared 0 bases from V and 5 bases from J, leaving 14 bases between. The CDR3 spans 15 residues. CDR3 bases: TGTGCCAGCAGCGTAGCAACAGGATCGAGATATGGCTACACCTTC. This sequence encodes CASSVATGSRYGYTF.

This chain joins TRBV20-1 and TRBJ2-3, with D tentatively TRBD1 or TRBD2 (6 bases each). In germline, CDR1 is DFQATT, CDR2 SNEGSKA (reference sequence). V was cut by 7 bases and J by 8 bases, with 28 bases left in between. CDR3 length: 16 amino acids. The CDR3 region has the DNA TGCAGTGTTGTCCTATCCGGGACACCCACCGGGGGTACGCAGTATTTT. Residues: CSVVLSGTPTGGTQYF.

For the CDR3, the DNA is TGTGCCAGCAGTTCCACCGGGACAGGAGAAGAGACCCAGTACTTC. Protein: CASSSTGTGEETQYF. The chain combines TRBV12-3 or TRBV12-4 with TRBJ2-5; 8 bases line up with TRBD1. The CDR3 runs to 15 residues. Trimming took 4 bases from V and 3 from J; bases not matched to a gene: 7.

The chain uses TRBV9 and TRBJ2-2; D is perhaps TRBD1 or TRBD2 (5 bases each). With 0 bases removed from V and 4 bases from J, the gap between germline ends came to 7 bases. This CDR3 is built from 14 residues. The germline V gene has CDR1 SGDLS and CDR2 YYNGEE. The CDR3 coding sequence is TGTGCCAGCAGCGTAGGTGGGGGCACCGGGGAGCTGTTTTTT. It encodes CASSVGGGTGELFF.

V usage is TRBV2 and J usage is TRBJ2-3; a weak D match, TRBD2 (6 bases). Germline assignment: CDR1 SNHLY and CDR2 FYNNEI. CDR3 length equals 14 residues. Trimming pared 8 bases from V and 2 bases from J, leaving 14 bases between. The CDR3 coding sequence is TGTGCCAGCGGGGTGGGACTTACCACAGATACGCAGTATTTT. Protein: CASGVGLTTDTQYF.

The genes are TRBV18 and TRBJ1-3; a possible D gene is TRBD1 (5 bases). The V gene's germline CDR1 is KGHSH and CDR2 LQKENI. This CDR3 region has 15 residues. V was pared by 3 bases and J by 2 bases, with 11 bases between. CDR3 nucleotides: TGTGCCAGCTCACCCCAGGCAGGGACTGGAAACACCATATATTTT. It encodes CASSPQAGTGNTIYF.

This chain uses TRBV6-2 or TRBV6-3 with TRBJ2-7; 7 bases line up with TRBD2. V was pared by 8 bases and J by 5 bases, with 9 bases of the junction left unmatched. CDR1 is MNHEY, CDR2 SVGEGT, per germline. This CDR3 region has 13 residues. The CDR3 sequence is CASSEQGGDEQYF. The DNA of the CDR3 is TGTGCCAGCTCCGAGCAGGGAGGGGACGAGCAGTACTTC.

This clonotype has only one observation. V usage is TRBV30 and J usage is TRBJ2-2, with D perhaps assigned TRBD1 or TRBD2 (6 bases each). CDR3 size: 14 residues. Trimming removed 0 bases from V and 3 bases from J, with 8 bases in between. From germline, CDR1 is GTSNPN and CDR2 SVGIG (reference sequence). The CDR3 spells CAWSVGGYTGELFF. CDR3 DNA: TGTGCCTGGAGTGTAGGGGGGTACACCGGGGAGCTGTTTTTT.

The chain couples TRBV14 to TRBJ2-3, with D unclear. This CDR3 comprises 16 residues. Germline CDR1 and CDR2: SGHDN and FVKESK. Trimming took off 1 base at V and 0 bases at J, with 11 bases between the two ends. CDR3 nucleotides: TGTGCCAGCAGCCAAGTAGTAAAACCCAGCACAGATACGCAGTATTTT. It translates to CASSQVVKPSTDTQYF.

The chain has TRBV7-2 and TRBJ2-7, with TRBD2 matching over 14 bases. The CDR3 runs to 17 residues. Germline CDR1 and CDR2: SGHTA and FQGNSA. The junction had 4 bases not matched to a gene; V was cut back by 1 base and J by 2 bases. The CDR3 nucleotides read TGTGCCAGCAGCTTAGTGGGACTAGCGGGGGCCCCCTACGAGCAGTACTTC. Translating gives CASSLVGLAGAPYEQYF.

The chain is built from TRBV7-2 and TRBJ2-3; D may be TRBD2 (6 bases). Trimming cost V 3 bases and J 1 base, with 14 bases left between them. The CDR3 contains 16 residues. CDR1 and CDR2 (germline): SGHTA, FQGNSA. The CDR3 spells CASSFAPGGGTDTQYF. In DNA, the CDR3 is TGTGCCAGCAGCTTTGCCCCAGGCGGGGGCACAGATACGCAGTATTTT.

The chain recombines TRBV29-1 with TRBJ2-1, with TRBD1 identical over 9 bases. Germline CDR1 and CDR2: SQVTM and ANQGSEA. After removal of 6 bases from V and 8 bases from J, the junction contained 8 bases not matched to a gene. CDR3 length: 13 amino acids. CDR3 sequence reads: CSVAGQGKDEQFF. The CDR3 nucleotides read TGCAGCGTCGCAGGACAGGGGAAGGATGAGCAGTTCTTC.

The rearrangement links TRBV15 to TRBJ1-5; D is possibly TRBD1 (6 bases). The CDR3 has 16 residues. Germline V gives CDR1 LNHNV, CDR2 YYDKDF (reference sequence). Trimming cost V 0 bases and J 4 bases, with 13 bases left between them. The CDR3 reads CATSRDGDTKNQPQHF. CDR3 DNA: TGTGCCACCAGCAGAGATGGGGACACCAAAAATCAGCCCCAGCATTTT.

The chain couples TRBV12-3 or TRBV12-4 to TRBJ1-1, with D unclear. CDR3 length equals 14 residues. Trimming cost V 3 bases and J 8 bases, with 16 bases left between them. The CDR3 loop is CASSFWQDEGEAFF. In DNA form, the CDR3 reads TGTGCCAGCAGTTTTTGGCAGGATGAAGGAGAAGCTTTCTTT.

The gene calls are TRBV20-1 and TRBJ2-5, with TRBD2 as a possible D gene (7 bases). CDR1 and CDR2 from the germline V gene are DFQATT and SNEGSKA (reference sequence). The CDR3 loop spans 13 amino acids. V shed 3 bases and J shed 7 bases, with 15 bases lying between them. This CDR3 is CSASPGGSGTQYF. CDR3 DNA sequence: TGCAGTGCTAGTCCGGGGGGCAGTGGGACCCAGTACTTC.

V and J are TRBV5-4 and TRBJ1-2; D is unresolved. Germline values: CDR1 SGHNT, CDR2 YYREEE (reference sequence). The CDR3 length is 14 residues. The ends were cut back, 6 bases at V and 4 bases at J, with 16 bases in the middle. The CDR3 sequence is CASNSSGRTYGYTF. CDR3 bases: TGTGCCAGCAACTCTTCAGGCAGAACCTATGGCTACACCTTC.

In regard to this clonotype: Mismatch with germline at one junction end may stem from a read error. The chain links TRBV20-1 to TRBJ1-1; no definite D call. The CDR3 has 11 amino acids. Germline V gene lookup returns CDR1 DFQATT and CDR2 SNEGSKA (reference sequence). The CDR3 loop is CSASREAEAFF. The CDR3 region has the DNA TGCAGTGCTAGCCGGGAAGCTGAAGCTTTTTTT.

This sequence joins TRBV14 and TRBJ2-4; the D is unclear. This CDR3 spans 14 amino acids. Per germline, CDR1 SGHDN and CDR2 FVKESK. Deletions cut 1 base from V and 5 bases from J, with 9 bases between. The CDR3: CASSQALSQNIQYF. In DNA form, the CDR3 reads TGTGCCAGCAGCCAAGCGCTCAGCCAAAACATTCAGTACTTC.